This TCR beta chain emerged from a study of T-cell reconstitution after alpha-beta-depleted transplantation in children. Preparing the TCRbeta library involved the use of unique molecular identifiers. Each CDR3 protein gets one entry after TCRdb re-called the PCR reads with MiXCR. The table includes 900,000 or so distinct CDR3 sequences, roughly 15% detected once. This clonotype was seen only a few times. Antigen specificity is unknown. CDR1 SGHRS and CDR2 YFSETQ come from the germline V gene. The CDR3 totals 16 residues. Trimming cost V 1 base and J 0 bases, with 11 bases left between them. Study-level points and caveats: After transplant, high TCRbeta diversity at day 60 in some patients arose from surviving recipient T cells and thymic progenitors. Most T-cell counts and diversity one year after the transplant came from T cells that were newly produced. Alpha-beta T cells present about two months after transplant were reported to originate from several hundred expanded graft clones.

Sample: PBMCs, mostly from graft donor cells, taken 360 days after TCRalphabeta/CD19-depleted stem cell transplant. The clonotype originates from a male patient younger than 18 who had a stem cell transplant for acute lymphoblastic leukemia, so the T cells may come from the graft donor. This chain uses TRBV5-1 with TRBJ2-1; D uncertain. CDR3 in DNA: TGCGCCAGCAGCTTGATAGGACGGCACTCCTACAATGAGCAGTTCTTC. Its translation: CASSLIGRHSYNEQFF.